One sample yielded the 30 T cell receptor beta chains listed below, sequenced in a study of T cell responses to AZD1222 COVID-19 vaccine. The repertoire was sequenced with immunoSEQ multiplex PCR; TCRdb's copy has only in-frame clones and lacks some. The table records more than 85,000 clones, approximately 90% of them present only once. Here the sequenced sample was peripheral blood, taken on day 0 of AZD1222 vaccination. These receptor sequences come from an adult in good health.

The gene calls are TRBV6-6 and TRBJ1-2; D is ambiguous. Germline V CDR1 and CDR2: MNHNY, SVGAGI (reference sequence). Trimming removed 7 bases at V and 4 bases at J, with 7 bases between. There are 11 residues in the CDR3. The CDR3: CASTSIYGYTF. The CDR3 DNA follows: TGTGCCAGCACCTCGATCTATGGCTACACCTTC.

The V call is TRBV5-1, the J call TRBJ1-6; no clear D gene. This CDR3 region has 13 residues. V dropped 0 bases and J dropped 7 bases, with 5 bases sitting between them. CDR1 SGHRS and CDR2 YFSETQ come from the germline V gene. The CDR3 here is CASSLAQNSPLHF. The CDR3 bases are TGCGCCAGCAGCTTGGCACAGAATTCACCCCTCCACTTT.

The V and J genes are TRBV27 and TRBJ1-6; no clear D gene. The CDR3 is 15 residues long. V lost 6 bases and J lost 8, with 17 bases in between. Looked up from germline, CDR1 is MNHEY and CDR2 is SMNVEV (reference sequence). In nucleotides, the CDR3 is TGTGCCAGCAGCCGTAGAACTGGGTTGGATTCACCCCTCCACTTT. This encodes CASSRRTGLDSPLHF.

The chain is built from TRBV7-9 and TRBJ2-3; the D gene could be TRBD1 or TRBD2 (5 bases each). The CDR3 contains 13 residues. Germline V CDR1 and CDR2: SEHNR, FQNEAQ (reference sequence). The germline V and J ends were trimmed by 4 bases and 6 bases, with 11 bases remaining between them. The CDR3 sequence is CASSSSGADTQYF. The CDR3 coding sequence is TGTGCCAGCAGCTCTTCCGGGGCGGATACGCAGTATTTT.

Here the CDR3 DNA reads TGTGCCAGTAGTAAAACGCCATCTGGGCAGGGGGCGAATCAGCCCCAGCATTTT. This translates into CASSKTPSGQGANQPQHF. This chain links TRBV19 with TRBJ1-5; 8 nucleotides align to TRBD1. In germline, CDR1 is LNHDA, CDR2 SQIVND (reference sequence). The length of the CDR3 is 18 residues. V shed 4 bases and J 4 bases; nucleotides not matched to a gene: 15.

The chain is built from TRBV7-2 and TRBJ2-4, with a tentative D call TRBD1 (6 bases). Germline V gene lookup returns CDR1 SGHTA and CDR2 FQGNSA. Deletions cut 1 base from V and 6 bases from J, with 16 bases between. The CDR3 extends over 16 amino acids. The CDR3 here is CASSLGGPGTRNIQYF. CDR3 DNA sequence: TGTGCCAGCAGCTTAGGGGGCCCAGGGACAAGAAACATTCAGTACTTC.

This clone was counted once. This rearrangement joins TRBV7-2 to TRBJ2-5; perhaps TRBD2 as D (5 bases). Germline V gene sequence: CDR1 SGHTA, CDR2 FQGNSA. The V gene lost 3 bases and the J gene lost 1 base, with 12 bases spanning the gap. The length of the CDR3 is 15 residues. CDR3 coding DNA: TGTGCCAGCAGCTTCGCGGGCGCCGTCCAAGAGACCCAGTACTTC. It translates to CASSFAGAVQETQYF.

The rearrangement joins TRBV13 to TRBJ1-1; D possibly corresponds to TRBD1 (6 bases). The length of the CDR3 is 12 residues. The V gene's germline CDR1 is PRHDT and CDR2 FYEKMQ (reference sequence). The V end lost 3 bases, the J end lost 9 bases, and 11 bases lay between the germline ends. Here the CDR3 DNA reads TGTGCCAGCAGCTTTTCCACAGGGCAAGCTTTCTTT. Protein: CASSFSTGQAFF.

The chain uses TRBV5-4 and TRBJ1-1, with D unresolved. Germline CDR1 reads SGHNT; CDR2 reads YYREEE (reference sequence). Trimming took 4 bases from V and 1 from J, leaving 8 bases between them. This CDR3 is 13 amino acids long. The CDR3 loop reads CASSLTANTEAFF. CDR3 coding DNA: TGTGCCAGCAGCCTTACAGCGAACACTGAAGCTTTCTTT.

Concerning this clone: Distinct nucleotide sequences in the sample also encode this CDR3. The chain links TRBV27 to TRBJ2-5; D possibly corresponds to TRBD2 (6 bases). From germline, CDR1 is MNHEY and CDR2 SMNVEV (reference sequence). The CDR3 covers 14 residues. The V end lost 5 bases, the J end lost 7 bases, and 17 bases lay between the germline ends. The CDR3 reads CASSPTTRGGTQYF. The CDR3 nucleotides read TGTGCCAGCAGTCCCACGACTAGGGGAGGGACCCAGTACTTC.

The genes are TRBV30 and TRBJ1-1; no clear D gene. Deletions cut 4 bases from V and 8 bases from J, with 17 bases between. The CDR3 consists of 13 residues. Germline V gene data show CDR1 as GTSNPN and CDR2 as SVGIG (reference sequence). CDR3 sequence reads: CAWTRPGQREAFF. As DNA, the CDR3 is TGTGCCTGGACCAGACCCGGTCAGAGAGAAGCTTTCTTT.

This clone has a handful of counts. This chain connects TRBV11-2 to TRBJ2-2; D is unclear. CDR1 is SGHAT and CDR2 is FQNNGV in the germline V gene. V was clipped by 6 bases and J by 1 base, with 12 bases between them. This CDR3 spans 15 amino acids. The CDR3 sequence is CASRPLRKNTGELFF. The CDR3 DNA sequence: TGTGCCAGCAGACCTCTTCGGAAGAACACCGGGGAGCTGTTTTTT.

The CDR3 coding sequence is TGTGCCAGCAGCTTAGTACGGGGTAACTATGGCTACACCTTC. This encodes CASSLVRGNYGYTF. The V call is TRBV7-9, the J call TRBJ1-2; D ambiguous. Germline V gene lookup returns CDR1 SEHNR and CDR2 FQNEAQ (reference sequence). V was shortened by 1 base and J by 1 base, with 7 bases between the two germline ends. The CDR3 has 14 residues.

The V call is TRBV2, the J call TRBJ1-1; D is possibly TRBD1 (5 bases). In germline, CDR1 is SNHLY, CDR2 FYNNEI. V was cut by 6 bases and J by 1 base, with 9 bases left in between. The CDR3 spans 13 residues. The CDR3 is CASRGQANTEAFF. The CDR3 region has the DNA TGTGCCAGCAGGGGGCAGGCGAACACTGAAGCTTTCTTT. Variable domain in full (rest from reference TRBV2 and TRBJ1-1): EPEVTQTPSHQVTQMGQEVILRCVPISNHLYFYWYRQILGQKVEFLVSFYNNEISEKSEIFDDQFSVERPDGSNFTLKIRSTKLEDSAMYFCASRGQANTEAFFGQGTRLTVV.

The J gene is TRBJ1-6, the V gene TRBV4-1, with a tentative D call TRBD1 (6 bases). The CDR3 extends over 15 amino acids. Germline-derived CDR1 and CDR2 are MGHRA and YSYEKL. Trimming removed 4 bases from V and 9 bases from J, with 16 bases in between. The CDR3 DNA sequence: TGCGCCAGCAGCCCCCTAGGGGGGGTAGGTTCACCCCTCCACTTT. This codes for CASSPLGGVGSPLHF.

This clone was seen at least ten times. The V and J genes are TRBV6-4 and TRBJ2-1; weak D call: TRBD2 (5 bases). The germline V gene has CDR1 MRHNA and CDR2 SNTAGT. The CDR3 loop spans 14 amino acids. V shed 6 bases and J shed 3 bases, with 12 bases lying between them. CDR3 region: CASRREPYYNEQFF. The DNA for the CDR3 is TGTGCCAGCAGAAGGGAGCCCTACTACAATGAGCAGTTCTTC.

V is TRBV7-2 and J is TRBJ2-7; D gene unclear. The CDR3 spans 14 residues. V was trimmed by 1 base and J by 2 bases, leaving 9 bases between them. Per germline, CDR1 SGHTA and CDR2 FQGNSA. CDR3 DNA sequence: TGTGCCAGCAGCTTAGGAGCTCCTGCCTACGAGCAGTACTTC. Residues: CASSLGAPAYEQYF.

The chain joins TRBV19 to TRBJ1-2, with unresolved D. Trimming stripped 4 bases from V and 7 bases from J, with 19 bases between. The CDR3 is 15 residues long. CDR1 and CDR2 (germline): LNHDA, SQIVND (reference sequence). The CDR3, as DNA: TGTGCCAGTAGTACCTTTATCGGAGGGCTGTCTGGCTACACCTTC. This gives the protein CASSTFIGGLSGYTF.

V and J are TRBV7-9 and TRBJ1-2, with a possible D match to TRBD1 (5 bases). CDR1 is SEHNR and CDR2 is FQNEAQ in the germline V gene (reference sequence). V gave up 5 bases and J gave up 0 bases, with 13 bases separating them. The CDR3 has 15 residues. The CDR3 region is CASSPGGGSNYGYTF. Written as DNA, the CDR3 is TGTGCCAGCAGCCCCGGGGGGGGATCTAACTATGGCTACACCTTC.

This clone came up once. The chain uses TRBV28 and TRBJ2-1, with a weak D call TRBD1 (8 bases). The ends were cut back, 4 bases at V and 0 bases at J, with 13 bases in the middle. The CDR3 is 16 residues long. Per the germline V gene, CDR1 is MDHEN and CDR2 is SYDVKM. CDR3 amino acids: CASSSTGGGSYNEQFF. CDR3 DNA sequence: TGTGCCAGCAGTTCCACAGGGGGGGGCTCCTACAATGAGCAGTTCTTC.

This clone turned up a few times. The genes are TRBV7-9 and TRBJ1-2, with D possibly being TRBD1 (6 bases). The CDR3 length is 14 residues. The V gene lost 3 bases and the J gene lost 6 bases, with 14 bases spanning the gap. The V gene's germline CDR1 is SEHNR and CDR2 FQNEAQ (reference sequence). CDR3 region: CASSLLGAGDGYTF. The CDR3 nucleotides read TGTGCCAGCAGCTTGTTGGGGGCCGGGGATGGCTACACCTTC.

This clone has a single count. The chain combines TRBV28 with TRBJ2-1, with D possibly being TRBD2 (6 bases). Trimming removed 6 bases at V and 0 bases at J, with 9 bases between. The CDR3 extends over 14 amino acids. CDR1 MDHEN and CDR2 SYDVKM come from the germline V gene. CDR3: CASRPGGSYNEQFF. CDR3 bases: TGTGCCAGCAGGCCCGGGGGCTCCTACAATGAGCAGTTCTTC.

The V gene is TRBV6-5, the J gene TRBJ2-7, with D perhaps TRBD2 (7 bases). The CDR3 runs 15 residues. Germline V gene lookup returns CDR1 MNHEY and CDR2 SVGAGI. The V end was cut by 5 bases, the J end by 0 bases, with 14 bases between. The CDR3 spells CASSPGGGPSYEQYF. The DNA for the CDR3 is TGTGCCAGCAGTCCGGGGGGCGGGCCCTCCTACGAGCAGTACTTC.

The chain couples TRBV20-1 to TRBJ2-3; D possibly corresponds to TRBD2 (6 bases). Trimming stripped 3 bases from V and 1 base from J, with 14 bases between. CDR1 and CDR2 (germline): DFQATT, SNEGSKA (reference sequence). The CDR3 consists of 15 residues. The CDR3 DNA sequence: TGCAGTGCTAGTTCGCGGGGCTGGGGCACAGATACGCAGTATTTT. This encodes CSASSRGWGTDTQYF.

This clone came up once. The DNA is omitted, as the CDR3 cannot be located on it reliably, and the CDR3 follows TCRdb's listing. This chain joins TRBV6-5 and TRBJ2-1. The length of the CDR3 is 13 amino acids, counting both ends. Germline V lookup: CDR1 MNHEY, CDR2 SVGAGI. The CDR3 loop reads CASSSSTGREQFF.

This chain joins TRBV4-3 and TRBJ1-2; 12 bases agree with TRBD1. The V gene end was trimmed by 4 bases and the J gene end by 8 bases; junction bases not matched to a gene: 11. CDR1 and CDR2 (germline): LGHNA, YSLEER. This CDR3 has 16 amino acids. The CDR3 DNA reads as TGCGCCAGCAGCCTCTTACACCGGGACAGGGGGCAAGGCTACACCTTC. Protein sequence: CASSLLHRDRGQGYTF.

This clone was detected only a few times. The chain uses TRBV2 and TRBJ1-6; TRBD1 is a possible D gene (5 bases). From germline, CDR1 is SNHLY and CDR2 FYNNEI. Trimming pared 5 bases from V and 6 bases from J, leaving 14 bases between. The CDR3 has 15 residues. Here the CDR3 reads CASSTQGGGNSPLHF. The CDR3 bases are TGTGCCAGCAGTACCCAGGGTGGGGGTAATTCACCCCTCCACTTT. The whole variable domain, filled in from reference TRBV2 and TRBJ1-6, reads EPEVTQTPSHQVTQMGQEVILRCVPISNHLYFYWYRQILGQKVEFLVSFYNNEISEKSEIFDDQFSVERPDGSNFTLKIRSTKLEDSAMYFCASSTQGGGNSPLHFGNGTRLTVT.

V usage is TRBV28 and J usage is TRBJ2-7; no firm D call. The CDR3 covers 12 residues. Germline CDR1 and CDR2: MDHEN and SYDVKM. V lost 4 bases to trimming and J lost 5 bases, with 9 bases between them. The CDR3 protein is CASSYNFHEQYF. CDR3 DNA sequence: TGTGCCAGCAGTTACAATTTCCACGAGCAGTACTTC.

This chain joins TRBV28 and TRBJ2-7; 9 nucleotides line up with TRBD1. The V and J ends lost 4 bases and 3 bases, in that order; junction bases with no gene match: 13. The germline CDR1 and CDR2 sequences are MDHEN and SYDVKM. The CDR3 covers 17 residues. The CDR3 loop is CASSSPRDRVTNYEQYF. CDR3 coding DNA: TGTGCCAGCAGTTCGCCTCGGGACAGGGTGACGAACTACGAGCAGTACTTC.

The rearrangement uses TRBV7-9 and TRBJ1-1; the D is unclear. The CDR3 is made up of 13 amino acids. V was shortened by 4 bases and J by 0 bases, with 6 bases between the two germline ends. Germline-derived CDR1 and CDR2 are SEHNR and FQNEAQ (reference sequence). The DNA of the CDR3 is TGTGCCAGCAGCTCCGTACTGAACACTGAAGCTTTCTTT. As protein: CASSSVLNTEAFF. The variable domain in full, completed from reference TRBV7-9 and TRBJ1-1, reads DTGVSQNPRHKITKRGQNVTFRCDPISEHNRLYWYRQTLGQGPEFLTYFQNEAQLEKSRLLSDRFSAERPKGSFSTLEIQRTEQGDSAMYLCASSSVLNTEAFFGQGTRLTVV.